Listed below are T cell receptor beta chains from one sample, sequenced in a study of T cells in Graves' hyperthyroidism and ophthalmopathy. TCRdb redid the calling of the multiplex PCR reads with MiXCR, one entry per CDR3 protein. The repertoire has hundreds of thousands of distinct CDR3 sequences, around 45% of them found once; the top ten carry about 8.2%. Sequencing used peripheral blood or thyroid tissue (not recorded which). These receptors originate from a woman aged 18-29 years with Graves' hyperthyroidism. Both conserved end residues are part of each CDR3. The D gene is left open where the match is weak. Expanded clones are given a class, and other clones once, few, many or no size at all.

clone_size: many
d_call: -
j_call: TRBJ2-7
v_call: TRBV14
cdr3_nt: TGTGCCAGCAGTACCTCCTACGAGCAGTACTTC
cdr3_aa: CASSTSYEQYF

clone_size: -
d_call: TRBD1
j_call: TRBJ2-2
v_call: TRBV19
cdr3_nt: TGTGCCAGTAGTGCGGACAGGGAGGTTCGCGGGACCGGGGAGCTGTTTTTT
cdr3_aa: CASSADREVRGTGELFF

clone_size: once
d_call: -
j_call: TRBJ1-3
v_call: TRBV29-1
cdr3_nt: TGCAGCGTGCTGGGCCCTGGAAACACCATATATTTT
cdr3_aa: CSVLGPGNTIYF

clone_size: many
d_call: -
j_call: TRBJ2-7
v_call: TRBV15
cdr3_nt: TGTGCCACCAGCAGAGGTGGGAGCGACGAGCAGTACTTC
cdr3_aa: CATSRGGSDEQYF

clone_size: -
d_call: TRBD1
j_call: TRBJ1-2
v_call: TRBV24-1
cdr3_nt: TGTGCCACCAGTGCCGGACAGGTTGGCTACACCTTC
cdr3_aa: CATSAGQVGYTF

clone_size: few
d_call: -
j_call: TRBJ2-5
v_call: TRBV20-1
cdr3_nt: TGCAGTGCTAGTGTGGCTACTCTTTACACAGAGACCCAGTACTTC
cdr3_aa: CSASVATLYTETQYF

clone_size: -
d_call: TRBD2
j_call: TRBJ2-5
v_call: TRBV14
cdr3_nt: TGTGCCAGCAGCCAAGGGCTAGCGGACGAGACCCAGTACTTC
cdr3_aa: CASSQGLADETQYF

clone_size: -
d_call: TRBD2
j_call: TRBJ2-7
v_call: TRBV7-9
cdr3_nt: TGTGCCAGCAGCTCTGGACTAGCGGGAGTAGAAGAGCAGTACTTC
cdr3_aa: CASSSGLAGVEEQYF

clone_size: -
d_call: -
j_call: TRBJ1-6
v_call: TRBV15
cdr3_nt: TGTGCCACCAGCAGAGACAGAGAGAATTCACCCCTCCACTTT
cdr3_aa: CATSRDRENSPLHF

clone_size: -
d_call: -
j_call: TRBJ1-2
v_call: TRBV6-1
cdr3_nt: TGTGCCAGCAGCTCCCTTGGGGGAAAAGGCTACACCTTC
cdr3_aa: CASSSLGGKGYTF

clone_size: -
d_call: -
j_call: TRBJ1-4
v_call: TRBV29-1
cdr3_nt: TGCAGCGTCCGTCGGATGGGGGTTGAAAAACTGTTTTTT
cdr3_aa: CSVRRMGVEKLFF

clone_size: few
d_call: -
j_call: TRBJ1-1
v_call: TRBV29-1
cdr3_nt: TGCAGCGTTAGCACAGGCTACACTGAAGCTTTCTTT
cdr3_aa: CSVSTGYTEAFF

clone_size: many
d_call: -
j_call: TRBJ1-5
v_call: TRBV10-3
cdr3_nt: TGTGCCATCAGGCCTACCTCGGATCAGCCCCAGCATTTT
cdr3_aa: CAIRPTSDQPQHF

clone_size: many
d_call: -
j_call: TRBJ1-2
v_call: TRBV12-3/TRBV12-4
cdr3_nt: TGTGCCAGCAGTTTAGGATCCGCAGGCGCTGGGATCGGCTACACCTTC
cdr3_aa: CASSLGSAGAGIGYTF

clone_size: -
d_call: -
j_call: TRBJ2-7
v_call: TRBV7-9
cdr3_nt: TGTGCCAGCAGCGCCGCGGCGGGCAGGCCTTACGAGCAGTACTTC
cdr3_aa: CASSAAAGRPYEQYF

clone_size: -
d_call: -
j_call: TRBJ1-2
v_call: TRBV6-5
cdr3_nt: TGTGCCAGCAGTTATGGGGGTTATGGCTACACCTTC
cdr3_aa: CASSYGGYGYTF

clone_size: many
d_call: -
j_call: TRBJ2-5
v_call: TRBV29-1
cdr3_nt: TGCAGCGTCGCTTGGGGCAAGGGGGAGACCCAGTACTTC
cdr3_aa: CSVAWGKGETQYF

clone_size: few
d_call: TRBD1
j_call: TRBJ2-3
v_call: TRBV2
cdr3_nt: TGTGCCAGCAGTGAAAGAGGGGACAGAGATACGCAGTATTTT
cdr3_aa: CASSERGDRDTQYF

clone_size: -
d_call: TRBD1
j_call: TRBJ1-2
v_call: TRBV5-8
cdr3_nt: TGTGCCAGCAGCCGGGACAGAGCTAACTATGGCTACACCTTC
cdr3_aa: CASSRDRANYGYTF

clone_size: -
d_call: -
j_call: TRBJ2-5
v_call: TRBV19
cdr3_nt: TGTGCCAGTAGTCAAGGGACTCCAGAGTACCAAGAGACCCAGTACTTC
cdr3_aa: CASSQGTPEYQETQYF

clone_size: -
d_call: -
j_call: TRBJ2-5
v_call: TRBV7-9
cdr3_nt: TGCTCCAGCAGCCAGGGCGACAGGTACCAAGAGACCCAGTACTTC
cdr3_aa: CSSSQGDRYQETQYF

clone_size: -
d_call: -
j_call: TRBJ2-5
v_call: TRBV27
cdr3_nt: TGTGCCAGCAGCCAACCTGGACTCGAAGAGACCCAGTACTTC
cdr3_aa: CASSQPGLEETQYF

clone_size: many
d_call: -
j_call: TRBJ1-2
v_call: TRBV29-1
cdr3_nt: TGCAGCGTTGAGCAGGCTCTCTATGGCTACACCTTC
cdr3_aa: CSVEQALYGYTF

clone_size: few
d_call: TRBD2
j_call: TRBJ2-2
v_call: TRBV2
cdr3_nt: TGTGCCAGCAAAGAGCGGGAGAACACCGGGGAGCTGTTTTTT
cdr3_aa: CASKERENTGELFF

clone_size: -
d_call: TRBD2
j_call: TRBJ2-7
v_call: TRBV19
cdr3_nt: TGCGCCAGCAGCCAAGTGACTAGCGGGAGGCTTCGCTACGAGCAGTACTTC
cdr3_aa: CASSQVTSGRLRYEQYF

clone_size: -
d_call: -
j_call: TRBJ1-5
v_call: TRBV19
cdr3_nt: TGTGCCAGTAGTATCATGGTGGGGGAAAACCAGCCCCAGCATTTT
cdr3_aa: CASSIMVGENQPQHF

clone_size: -
d_call: -
j_call: TRBJ2-3
v_call: TRBV20-1
cdr3_nt: TGCAGTGCTAAGAGCGGCAGCACAGATACGCAGTATTTT
cdr3_aa: CSAKSGSTDTQYF

clone_size: few
d_call: -
j_call: TRBJ1-1
v_call: TRBV10-3
cdr3_nt: TGTGCCAGCTGGTTAACAGGGAGACGGACTGAAGCTTTCTTT
cdr3_aa: CASWLTGRRTEAFF

clone_size: many
d_call: -
j_call: TRBJ1-5
v_call: TRBV19
cdr3_nt: TGTGCCAGCAGCATAGTAGGGGGTCAGCCCCAGCATTTT
cdr3_aa: CASSIVGGQPQHF

clone_size: -
d_call: TRBD2
j_call: TRBJ2-7
v_call: TRBV20-1
cdr3_nt: TGCAGTGCTAGACGGGGGAGGGGCGACGAGCAGTACTTC
cdr3_aa: CSARRGRGDEQYF

clone_size: few
d_call: -
j_call: TRBJ2-2
v_call: TRBV14
cdr3_nt: TGTGCCAGCAGGGCGGGCACCGGGGAGCTGTTTTTT
cdr3_aa: CASRAGTGELFF

clone_size: -
d_call: TRBD1
j_call: TRBJ2-7
v_call: TRBV29-1
cdr3_nt: TGCAGCGTTGAAAGACAGGGGAGCTCAGACGAGCAGTACTTC
cdr3_aa: CSVERQGSSDEQYF

clone_size: many
d_call: -
j_call: TRBJ1-1
v_call: TRBV2
cdr3_nt: TGTGCCAGCAGTCTTGACAGAGCTACTGAAGCTTTCTTT
cdr3_aa: CASSLDRATEAFF

clone_size: -
d_call: -
j_call: TRBJ1-2
v_call: TRBV29-1
cdr3_nt: TGCAGCGCCACGACACAGGACCATGGCTACACCTTC
cdr3_aa: CSATTQDHGYTF

clone_size: -
d_call: -
j_call: TRBJ1-2
v_call: TRBV7-2
cdr3_nt: TGTGCCAGCAGTTCACAGGGTTGGGATGGCTACACCTTC
cdr3_aa: CASSSQGWDGYTF